One and the same sample provided the 4 T cell receptor beta chains below, sequenced in a study of T cells in Graves' hyperthyroidism and ophthalmopathy. Researchers took RNA transcripts and amplified the TCR beta CDR3 regions from them. A first-round RT-PCR of the TCR CDR3 used the HTBI primer set. Each CDR3 protein is one row after TCRdb ran MiXCR on the multiplex PCR reads. The sample lists 490,000 or so distinct CDR3 sequences, more than 15% occurring once. Sequencing used blood. These receptors were taken from a woman aged 25 to 39 with Graves' ophthalmopathy.

This clonotype has at least ten counts. The V call is TRBV28, the J call TRBJ2-2; D is possibly TRBD1 (6 bases). V was pared by 7 bases and J by 5 bases, with 23 bases between. Germline-derived CDR1 and CDR2 are MDHEN and SYDVKM. This CDR3 is built from 17 residues. The CDR3 nucleotides are TGTGCCAGCAAAGGATCACAGGGATCGTGGTGGACCGGGGAGCTGTTTTTT. This translates into CASKGSQGSWWTGELFF.

This clonotype was seen more than once but under ten times. The rearrangement uses TRBV10-3 and TRBJ2-1; 8 bases agree with TRBD1. This CDR3 is 13 amino acids long. CDR1 is ENHRY, CDR2 SYGVKD, per germline. J gave up 9 bases and V 4 bases, and 5 bases lay outside the gene matches. CDR3 sequence reads: CAISGGTGPEQFF. The CDR3 nucleotides read TGTGCCATCAGTGGGGGGACAGGCCCTGAGCAGTTCTTC.

Ten or more counts support this clonotype. It is unclear where the CDR3 begins or ends on the DNA, so no DNA is shown, and the CDR3 is as TCRdb lists it. The chain is built from TRBV14 and TRBJ2-7; no check of the table's D call, TRBD2, against the DNA was made. The CDR3 spans 19 amino acids, including both terminal residues. The germline CDR1 and CDR2 sequences are SGHDN and FVKESK. The CDR3 sequence is CASSQVGILAGDLSWEQYF.

This clonotype was picked up many times. This chain connects TRBV6-2 or TRBV6-3 to TRBJ2-2; D is undetermined. The CDR3 consists of 15 residues. Germline assignment: CDR1 MNHEY and CDR2 SVGEGT. V lost 1 base, J lost 0 bases, and 6 bases lay in between. The CDR3 reads CASSYLSANTGELFF. DNA of the CDR3: TGTGCCAGCAGTTACTTGTCCGCGAACACCGGGGAGCTGTTTTTT.